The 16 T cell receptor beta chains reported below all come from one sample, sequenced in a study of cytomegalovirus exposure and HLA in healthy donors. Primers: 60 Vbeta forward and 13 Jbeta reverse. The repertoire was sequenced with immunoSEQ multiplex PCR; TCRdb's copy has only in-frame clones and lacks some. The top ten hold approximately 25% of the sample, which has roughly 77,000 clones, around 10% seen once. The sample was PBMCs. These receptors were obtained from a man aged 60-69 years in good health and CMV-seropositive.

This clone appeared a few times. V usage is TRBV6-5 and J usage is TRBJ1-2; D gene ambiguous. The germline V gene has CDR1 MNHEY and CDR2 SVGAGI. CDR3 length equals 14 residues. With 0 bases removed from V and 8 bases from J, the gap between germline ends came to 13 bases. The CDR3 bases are TGTGCCAGCAGTTACTCGCGGGGTGGCAGGGGCTACACCTTC. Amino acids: CASSYSRGGRGYTF.

CDR3 in amino acids: CASSIGGVQNTEAFF. The CDR3 nucleotides are TGTGCCAGTAGTATAGGGGGGGTTCAGAACACTGAAGCTTTCTTT. The rearrangement links TRBV19 to TRBJ1-1, with D possibly being TRBD1 (5 bases). The CDR3 extends over 15 amino acids. Trimming took off 1 base at V and 1 base at J, with 10 bases between the two ends. CDR1 is LNHDA, CDR2 SQIVND, per germline (reference sequence).

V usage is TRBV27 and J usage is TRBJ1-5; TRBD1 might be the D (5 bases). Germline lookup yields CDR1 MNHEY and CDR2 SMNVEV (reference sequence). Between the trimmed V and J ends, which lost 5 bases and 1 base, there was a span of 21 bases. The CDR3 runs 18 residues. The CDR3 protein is CASSARQGDVSSNQPQHF. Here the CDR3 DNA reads TGTGCCAGCAGTGCCCGACAAGGGGATGTGTCCAGCAATCAGCCCCAGCATTTT.

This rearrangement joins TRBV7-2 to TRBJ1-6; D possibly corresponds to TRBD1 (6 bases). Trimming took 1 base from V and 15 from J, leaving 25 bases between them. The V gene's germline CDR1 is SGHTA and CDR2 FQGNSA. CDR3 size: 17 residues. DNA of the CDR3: TGTGCCAGCAGCTTAGAACTCGGACAGACCCTTCATTTACGCCTCCACTTT. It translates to CASSLELGQTLHLRLHF.

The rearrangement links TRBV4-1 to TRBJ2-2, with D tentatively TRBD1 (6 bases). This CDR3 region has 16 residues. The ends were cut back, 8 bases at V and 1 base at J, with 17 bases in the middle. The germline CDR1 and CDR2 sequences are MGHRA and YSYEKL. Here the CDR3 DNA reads TGCGCCAGCGGGGGCCTGGGTAGGGTGAACACCGGGGAGCTGTTTTTT. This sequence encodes CASGGLGRVNTGELFF.

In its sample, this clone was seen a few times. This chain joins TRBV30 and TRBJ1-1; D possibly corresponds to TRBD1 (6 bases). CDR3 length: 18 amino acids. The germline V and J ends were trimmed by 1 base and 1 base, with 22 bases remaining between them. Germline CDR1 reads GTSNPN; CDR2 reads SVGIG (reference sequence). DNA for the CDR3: TGTGCCTGGAGTGGGGGTTTGGGGCACAGGGAAGGGAACACTGAAGCTTTCTTT. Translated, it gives CAWSGGLGHREGNTEAFF.

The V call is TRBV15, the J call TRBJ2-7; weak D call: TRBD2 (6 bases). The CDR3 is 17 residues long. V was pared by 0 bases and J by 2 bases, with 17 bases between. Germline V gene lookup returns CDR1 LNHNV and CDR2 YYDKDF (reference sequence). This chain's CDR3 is CATSRDHLTRGAYEQYF. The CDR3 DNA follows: TGTGCCACCAGCAGAGATCATTTGACTAGAGGAGCCTACGAGCAGTACTTC.

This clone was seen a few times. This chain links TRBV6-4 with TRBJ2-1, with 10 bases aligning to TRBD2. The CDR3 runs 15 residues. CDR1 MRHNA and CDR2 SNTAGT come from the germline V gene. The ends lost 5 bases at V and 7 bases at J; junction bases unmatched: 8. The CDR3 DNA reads TGTGCCAGCAGTCTTGGGACTAGCGTTGGGAATGAGCAGTTCTTC. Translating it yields CASSLGTSVGNEQFF.

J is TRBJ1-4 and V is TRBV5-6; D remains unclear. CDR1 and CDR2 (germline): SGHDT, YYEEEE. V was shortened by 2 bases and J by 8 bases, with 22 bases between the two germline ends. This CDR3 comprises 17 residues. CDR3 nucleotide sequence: TGTGCCAGCAGCTTTTGGTGGCGCCCAGGTAAGAAGGAAAAACTGTTTTTT. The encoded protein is CASSFWWRPGKKEKLFF.

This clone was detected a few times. CDR3 nucleotide sequence: TGTGCCATCAGTGACCTCCACTCTGCGGGAGGACAAGAGACCCAGTACTTC. Its protein product is CAISDLHSAGGQETQYF. The V and J genes are TRBV10-3 and TRBJ2-5, with TRBD2 identical over 8 bases. CDR1 ENHRY and CDR2 SYGVKD come from the germline V gene. V lost 3 bases and J lost 2; bases outside the gene matches: 11. This CDR3 contains 17 residues.

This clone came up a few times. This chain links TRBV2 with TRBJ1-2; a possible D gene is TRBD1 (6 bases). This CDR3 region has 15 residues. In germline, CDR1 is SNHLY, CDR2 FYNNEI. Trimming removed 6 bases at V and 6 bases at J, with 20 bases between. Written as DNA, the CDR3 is TGTGCCAGCAGGCGCGATGAACAGGGTTCCCATGGCTACACCTTC. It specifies CASRRDEQGSHGYTF.

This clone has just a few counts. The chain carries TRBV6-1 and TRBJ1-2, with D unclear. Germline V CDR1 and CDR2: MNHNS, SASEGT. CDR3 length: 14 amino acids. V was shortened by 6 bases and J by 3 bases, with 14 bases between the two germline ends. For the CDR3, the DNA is TGTGCCAGCAGATCAAGAGGGCAGGACTATGGCTACACCTTC. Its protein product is CASRSRGQDYGYTF.

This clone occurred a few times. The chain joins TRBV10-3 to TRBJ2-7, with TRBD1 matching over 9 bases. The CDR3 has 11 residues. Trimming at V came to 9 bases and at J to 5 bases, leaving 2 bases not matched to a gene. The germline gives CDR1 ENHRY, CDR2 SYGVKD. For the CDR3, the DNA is TGTGCCATTGGACAGGGGAACGAGCAGTACGTC. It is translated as CAIGQGNEQYV.

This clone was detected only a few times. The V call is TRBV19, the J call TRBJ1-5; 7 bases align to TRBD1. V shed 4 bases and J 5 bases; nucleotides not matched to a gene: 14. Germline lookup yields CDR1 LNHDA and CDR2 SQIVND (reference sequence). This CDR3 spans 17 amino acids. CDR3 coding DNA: TGTGCCAGTAGTACCTCTCGAACAGGGGCGGACGATCAGCCCCAGCATTTT. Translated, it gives CASSTSRTGADDQPQHF.

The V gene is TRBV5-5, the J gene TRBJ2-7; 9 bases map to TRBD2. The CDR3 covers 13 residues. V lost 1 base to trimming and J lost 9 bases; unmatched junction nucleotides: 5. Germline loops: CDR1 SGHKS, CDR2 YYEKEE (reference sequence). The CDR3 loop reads CASSLTGLAGQYF. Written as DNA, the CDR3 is TGTGCCAGCAGCTTGACGGGACTAGCAGGGCAGTACTTC.

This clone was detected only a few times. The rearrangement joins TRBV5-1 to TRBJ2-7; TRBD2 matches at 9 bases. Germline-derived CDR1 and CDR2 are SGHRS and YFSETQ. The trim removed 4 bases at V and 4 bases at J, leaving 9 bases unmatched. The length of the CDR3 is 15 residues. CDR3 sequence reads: CASSPPREGRYEQYF. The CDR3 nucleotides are TGCGCCAGCAGCCCTCCGCGGGAGGGCCGGTACGAGCAGTACTTC.